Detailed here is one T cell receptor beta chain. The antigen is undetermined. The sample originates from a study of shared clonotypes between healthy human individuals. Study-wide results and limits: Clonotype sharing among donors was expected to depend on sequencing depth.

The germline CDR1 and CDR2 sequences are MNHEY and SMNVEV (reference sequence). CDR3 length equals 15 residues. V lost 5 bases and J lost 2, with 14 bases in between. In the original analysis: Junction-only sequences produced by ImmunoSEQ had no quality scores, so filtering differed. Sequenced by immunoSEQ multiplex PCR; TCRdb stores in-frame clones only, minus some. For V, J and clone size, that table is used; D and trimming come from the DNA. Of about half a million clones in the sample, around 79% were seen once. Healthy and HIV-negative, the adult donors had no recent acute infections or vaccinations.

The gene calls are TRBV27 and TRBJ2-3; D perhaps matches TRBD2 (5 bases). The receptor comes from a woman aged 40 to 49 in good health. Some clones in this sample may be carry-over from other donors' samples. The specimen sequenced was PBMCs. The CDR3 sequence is CASSKTRLPTDTQYF. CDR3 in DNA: TGTGCCAGCAGTAAAACGCGACTACCCACAGATACGCAGTATTTT.